This is a list of T cell receptor beta chains from one sample in a study of identical twins. Each CDR3 protein is one row after TCRdb ran MiXCR on the 5' RACE reads. The table lists about 690,000 distinct CDR3 sequences, around 21% of them singletons. Another study also made use of these data, one on T cells expressing NK-cell markers.

The sample taken for sequencing was PBMCs. The receptors here all came from a woman under 30 in good health. Each CDR3 is given with its conserved first and last residue. A D gene is named only where the DNA matches it firmly. Clone size appears in some rows only: once, few, many, or a class for an expanded clone.

TRBV20-1,few,TRBJ2-7,TRBD1,CSARTDRVGEQYF,TGCAGTGCTAGAACTGACAGGGTTGGAGAGCAGTACTTC
TRBV13,NA,TRBJ2-1,TRBD2,CASSLGTSGRTNEQFF,TGTGCCAGCAGCCTGGGGACTAGCGGGAGGACCAATGAGCAGTTCTTC
TRBV2,NA,TRBJ2-3,NA,CASSDGWEGADTQYF,TGTGCCAGCAGTGATGGGTGGGAGGGGGCAGATACGCAGTATTTT
TRBV2,few,TRBJ2-7,NA,CASRDISYEQYF,TGTGCCAGCAGGGACATCTCCTACGAGCAGTACTTC
TRBV29-1,many,TRBJ1-2,NA,CSVYRELPYGYTF,TGCAGCGTCTACAGAGAACTTCCCTATGGCTACACCTTC
TRBV2,NA,TRBJ2-7,TRBD1,CARGDRSYEQYF,TGTGCCAGGGGGGACAGGTCCTACGAGCAGTACTTC
TRBV5-4,NA,TRBJ1-2,NA,CASSQTVENYGYTF,TGTGCCAGCAGCCAGACGGTGGAAAACTATGGCTACACCTTC
TRBV20-1,many,TRBJ2-5,NA,CSASARMETQYF,TGCAGTGCTAGTGCCAGGATGGAGACCCAGTACTTC
TRBV14,few,TRBJ2-7,NA,CASSQDLGSEQYF,TGTGCCAGCAGCCAAGATTTGGGTAGCGAGCAGTACTTC
TRBV20-1,few,TRBJ1-1,NA,CSASKGNTEAFF,TGCAGTGCTAGCAAAGGGAACACTGAAGCTTTCTTT